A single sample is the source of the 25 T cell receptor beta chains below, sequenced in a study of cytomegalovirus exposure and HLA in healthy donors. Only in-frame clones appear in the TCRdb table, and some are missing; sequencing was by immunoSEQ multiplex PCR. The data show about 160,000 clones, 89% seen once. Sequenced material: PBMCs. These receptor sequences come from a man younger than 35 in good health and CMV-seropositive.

The CDR3: CASSYSGARSYEQYF. The CDR3 coding sequence is TGTGCCAGCAGTTACTCGGGGGCGCGTTCCTACGAGCAGTACTTC. This chain joins TRBV6-5 and TRBJ2-7; D might be TRBD1 (6 bases). Germline V gene lookup returns CDR1 MNHEY and CDR2 SVGAGI. The germline V and J ends were trimmed by 0 bases and 1 base, with 10 bases remaining between them. CDR3 length: 15 amino acids.

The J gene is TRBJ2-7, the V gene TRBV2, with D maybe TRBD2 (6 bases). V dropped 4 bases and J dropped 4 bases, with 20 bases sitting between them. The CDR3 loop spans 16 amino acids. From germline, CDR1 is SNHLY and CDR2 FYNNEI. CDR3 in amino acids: CASSGRDSKEPYEQYF. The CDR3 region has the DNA TGTGCCAGCAGTGGTAGGGACTCAAAAGAACCTTACGAGCAGTACTTC.

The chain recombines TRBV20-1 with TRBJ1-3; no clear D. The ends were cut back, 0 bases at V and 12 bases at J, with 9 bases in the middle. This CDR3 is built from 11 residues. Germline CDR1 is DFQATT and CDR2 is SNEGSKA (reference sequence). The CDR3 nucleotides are TGCAGTGCTAGAGATATCTCGGGCATATATTTT. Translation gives CSARDISGIYF.

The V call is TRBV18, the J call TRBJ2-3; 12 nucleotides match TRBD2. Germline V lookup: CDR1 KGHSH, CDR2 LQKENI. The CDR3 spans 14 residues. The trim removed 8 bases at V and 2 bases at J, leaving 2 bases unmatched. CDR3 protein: CASRTSGTTDTQYF. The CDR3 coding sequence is TGTGCCAGCCGGACTAGCGGGACCACAGATACGCAGTATTTT.

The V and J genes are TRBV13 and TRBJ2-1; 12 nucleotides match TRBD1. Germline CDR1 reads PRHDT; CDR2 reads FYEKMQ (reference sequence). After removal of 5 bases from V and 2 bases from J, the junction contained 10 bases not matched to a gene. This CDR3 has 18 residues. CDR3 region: CASSLPGQGAITYNEQFF. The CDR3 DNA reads TGTGCCAGCAGCCTACCGGGACAGGGGGCTATAACCTACAATGAGCAGTTCTTC.

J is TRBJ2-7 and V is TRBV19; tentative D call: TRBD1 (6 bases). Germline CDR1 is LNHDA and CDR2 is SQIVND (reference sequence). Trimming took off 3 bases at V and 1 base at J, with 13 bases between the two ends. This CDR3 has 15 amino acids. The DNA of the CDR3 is TGTGCCAGTAGTATTTCAGGGGCCAAGTCCTACGAGCAGTACTTC. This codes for CASSISGAKSYEQYF. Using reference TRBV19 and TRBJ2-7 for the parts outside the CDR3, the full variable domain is DGGITQSPKYLFRKEGQNVTLSCEQNLNHDAMYWYRQDPGQGLRLIYYSQIVNDFQKGDIAEGYSVSREKKESFPLTVTSAQKNPTAFYLCASSISGAKSYEQYFGPGTRLTVT.

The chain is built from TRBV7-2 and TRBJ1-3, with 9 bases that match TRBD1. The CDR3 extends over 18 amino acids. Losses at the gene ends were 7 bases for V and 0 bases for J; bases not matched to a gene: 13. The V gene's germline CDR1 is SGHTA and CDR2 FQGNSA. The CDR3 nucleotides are TGTGCCAGCACCTACGTAGGACAGGGGACTCTCTCTGGAAACACCATATATTTT. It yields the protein CASTYVGQGTLSGNTIYF. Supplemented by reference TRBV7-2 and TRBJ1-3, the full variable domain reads GAGVSQSPSNKVTEKGKDVELRCDPISGHTALYWYRQSLGQGLEFLIYFQGNSAPDKSGLPSDRFSAERTGGSVSTLTIQRTQQEDSAVYLCASTYVGQGTLSGNTIYFGEGSWLTVV.

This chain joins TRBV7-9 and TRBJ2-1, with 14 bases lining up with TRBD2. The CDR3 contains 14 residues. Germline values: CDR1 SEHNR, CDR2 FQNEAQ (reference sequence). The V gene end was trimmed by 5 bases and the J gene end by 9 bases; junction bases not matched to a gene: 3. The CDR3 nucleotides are TGTGCCAGCAGCACCGGACTAGCGGGAGGTGAGCAGTTCTTC. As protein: CASSTGLAGGEQFF.

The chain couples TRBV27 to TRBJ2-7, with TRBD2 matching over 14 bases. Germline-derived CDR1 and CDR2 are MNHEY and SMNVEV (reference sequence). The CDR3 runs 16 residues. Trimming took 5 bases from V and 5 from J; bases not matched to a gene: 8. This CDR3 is CASSAKGLAGEHEQYF. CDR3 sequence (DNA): TGTGCCAGCAGTGCCAAGGGACTAGCGGGAGAGCACGAGCAGTACTTC.

This chain's CDR3 is CASSSAHRVHNEQFF. CDR3 nucleotides: TGTGCCAGCAGTTCCGCACACAGGGTCCACAATGAGCAGTTCTTC. The chain couples TRBV28 to TRBJ2-1; the D gene is possibly TRBD1 (6 bases). The CDR3 spans 15 residues. In germline, CDR1 is MDHEN, CDR2 SYDVKM. Trimming pared 4 bases from V and 5 bases from J, leaving 15 bases between.

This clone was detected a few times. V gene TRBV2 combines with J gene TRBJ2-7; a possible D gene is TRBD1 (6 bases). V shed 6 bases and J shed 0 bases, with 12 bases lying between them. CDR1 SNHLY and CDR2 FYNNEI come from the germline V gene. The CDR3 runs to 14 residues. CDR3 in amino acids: CASRKGQISYEQYF. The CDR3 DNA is TGTGCCAGCAGGAAAGGACAGATCTCCTACGAGCAGTACTTC.

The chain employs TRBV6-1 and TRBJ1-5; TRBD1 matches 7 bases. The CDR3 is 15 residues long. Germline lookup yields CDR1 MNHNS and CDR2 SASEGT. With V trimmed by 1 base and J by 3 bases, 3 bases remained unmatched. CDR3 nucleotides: TGTGCCAGCAGTGAAGGACAGGGAATCAATCAGCCCCAGCATTTT. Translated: CASSEGQGINQPQHF.

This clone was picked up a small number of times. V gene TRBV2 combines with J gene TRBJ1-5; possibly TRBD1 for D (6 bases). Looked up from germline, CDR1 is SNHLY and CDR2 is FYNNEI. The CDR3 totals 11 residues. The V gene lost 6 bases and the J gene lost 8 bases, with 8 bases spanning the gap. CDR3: CASRDSEPQHF. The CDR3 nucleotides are TGTGCCAGCAGGGACAGTGAGCCCCAGCATTTT.

CDR3 DNA: TGCGCCAGCAGCTTGGCTAGCGGGAGTGGCACAGATACGCAGTATTTT. As protein: CASSLASGSGTDTQYF. The gene calls are TRBV5-1 and TRBJ2-3; 10 bases line up with TRBD2. Germline CDR1 reads SGHRS; CDR2 reads YFSETQ. This CDR3 comprises 16 residues. V lost 0 bases and J lost 1; bases outside the gene matches: 2.

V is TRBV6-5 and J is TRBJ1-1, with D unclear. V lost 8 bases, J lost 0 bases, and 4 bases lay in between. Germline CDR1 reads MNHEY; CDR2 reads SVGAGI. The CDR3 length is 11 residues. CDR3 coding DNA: TGTGCCAGCTTTATGAACACTGAAGCTTTCTTT. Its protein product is CASFMNTEAFF.

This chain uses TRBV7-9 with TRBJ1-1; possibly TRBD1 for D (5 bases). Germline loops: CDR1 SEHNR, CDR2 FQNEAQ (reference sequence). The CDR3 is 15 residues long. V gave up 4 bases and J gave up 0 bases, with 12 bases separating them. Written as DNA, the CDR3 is TGTGCCAGCAGCTCAACGGGGGACCTGAACACTGAAGCTTTCTTT. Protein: CASSSTGDLNTEAFF. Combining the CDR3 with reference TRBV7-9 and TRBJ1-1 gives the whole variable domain DTGVSQNPRHKITKRGQNVTFRCDPISEHNRLYWYRQTLGQGPEFLTYFQNEAQLEKSRLLSDRFSAERPKGSFSTLEIQRTEQGDSAMYLCASSSTGDLNTEAFFGQGTRLTVV.

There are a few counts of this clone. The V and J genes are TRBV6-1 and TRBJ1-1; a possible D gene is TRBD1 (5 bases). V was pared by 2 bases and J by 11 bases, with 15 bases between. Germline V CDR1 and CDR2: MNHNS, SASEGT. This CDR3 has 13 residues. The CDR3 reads CASSENRDYRAFF. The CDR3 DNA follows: TGTGCCAGCAGTGAAAACCGGGACTATCGGGCTTTCTTT.

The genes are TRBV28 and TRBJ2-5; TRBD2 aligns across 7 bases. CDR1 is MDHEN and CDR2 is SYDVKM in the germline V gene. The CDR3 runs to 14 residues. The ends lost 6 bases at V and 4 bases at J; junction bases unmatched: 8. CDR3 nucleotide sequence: TGTGCCAGCAGACCGCCGGGAGGTGGAGAGACCCAGTACTTC. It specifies CASRPPGGGETQYF. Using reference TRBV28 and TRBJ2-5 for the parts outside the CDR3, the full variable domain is DVKVTQSSRYLVKRTGEKVFLECVQDMDHENMFWYRQDPGLGLRLIYFSYDVKMKEKGDIPEGYSVSREKKERFSLILESASTNQTSMYLCASRPPGGGETQYFGPGTRLLVL.

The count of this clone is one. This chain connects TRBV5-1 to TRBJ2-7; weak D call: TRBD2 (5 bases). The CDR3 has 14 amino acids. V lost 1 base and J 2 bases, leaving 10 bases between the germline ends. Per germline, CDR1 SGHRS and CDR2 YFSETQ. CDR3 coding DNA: TGCGCCAGCAGCTTGCAGGACTCAACCTACGAGCAGTACTTC. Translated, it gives CASSLQDSTYEQYF.

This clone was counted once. In DNA form, the CDR3 reads TGCGCCAGCAGCCACTCGAAATTAGCGGAGATGTCCTACGAGCAGTACTTC. Translation gives CASSHSKLAEMSYEQYF. The chain joins TRBV4-1 to TRBJ2-7; tentative D call: TRBD2 (6 bases). Germline-derived CDR1 and CDR2 are MGHRA and YSYEKL. V lost 3 bases and J 1 base, leaving 19 bases between the germline ends. This CDR3 is built from 17 residues.

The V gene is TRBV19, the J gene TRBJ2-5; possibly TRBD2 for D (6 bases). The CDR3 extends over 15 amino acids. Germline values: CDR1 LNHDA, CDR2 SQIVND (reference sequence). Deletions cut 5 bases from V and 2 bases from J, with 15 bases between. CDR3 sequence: CASSPRAGSQETQYF. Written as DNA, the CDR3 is TGTGCCAGTAGTCCCAGAGCCGGGAGTCAAGAGACCCAGTACTTC. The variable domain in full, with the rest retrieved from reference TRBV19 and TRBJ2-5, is DGGITQSPKYLFRKEGQNVTLSCEQNLNHDAMYWYRQDPGQGLRLIYYSQIVNDFQKGDIAEGYSVSREKKESFPLTVTSAQKNPTAFYLCASSPRAGSQETQYFGPGTRLLVL.

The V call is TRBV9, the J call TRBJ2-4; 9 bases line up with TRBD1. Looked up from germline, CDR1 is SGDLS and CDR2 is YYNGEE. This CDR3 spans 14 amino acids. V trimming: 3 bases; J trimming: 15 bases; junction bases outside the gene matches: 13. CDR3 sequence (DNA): TGTGCCAGCAGCGGGGTCCCGGGACAGGGTCCTTCGTACTTC. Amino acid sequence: CASSGVPGQGPSYF.

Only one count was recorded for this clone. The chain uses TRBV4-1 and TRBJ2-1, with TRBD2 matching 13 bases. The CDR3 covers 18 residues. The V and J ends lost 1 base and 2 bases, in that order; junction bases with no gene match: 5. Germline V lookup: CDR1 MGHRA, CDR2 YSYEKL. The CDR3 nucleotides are TGCGCCAGCAGCCAAGTAACTAGCGGGAGGGGGGCCTACAATGAGCAGTTCTTC. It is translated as CASSQVTSGRGAYNEQFF.

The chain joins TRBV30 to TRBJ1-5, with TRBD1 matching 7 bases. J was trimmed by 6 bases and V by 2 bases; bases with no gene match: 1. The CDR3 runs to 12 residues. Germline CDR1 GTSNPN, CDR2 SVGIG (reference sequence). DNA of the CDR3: TGTGCCTGGAGTAGGGGGCGTCAGCCCCAGCATTTT. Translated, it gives CAWSRGRQPQHF.

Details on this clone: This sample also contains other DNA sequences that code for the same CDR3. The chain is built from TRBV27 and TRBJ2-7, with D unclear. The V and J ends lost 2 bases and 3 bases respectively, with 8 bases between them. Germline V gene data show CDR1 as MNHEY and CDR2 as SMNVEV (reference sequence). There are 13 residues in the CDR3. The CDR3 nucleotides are TGTGCCAGCAGTTTAGGGCAGAGCTACGAGCAGTACTTC. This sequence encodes CASSLGQSYEQYF.